This TCR beta chain was obtained from a study of T cells in tumors after PD-1 blockade. Study overall: Treatment was either pembrolizumab 200 mg every 3 weeks or cemiplimab 350 mg every 2 weeks. A subset received ongoing vismodegib 150 mg daily alongside anti-PD-1 therapy. Findings of the study overall: Peripheral recruitment is suggested, as some novel exhausted tumor clones were in pre-treatment blood.

About this clone: The antigen remains unidentified.

The CDR3 sequence is 14 residues long. The germline gives CDR1 SGHNT, CDR2 YYREEE (reference sequence). V gave up 2 bases and J gave up 5 bases, with 13 bases separating them. This table comes from immunoSEQ multiplex PCR, and its TCRdb copy is limited to in-frame clones, with some not included. This table holds tens of thousands of clones, approximately 74% found once. The material sequenced was PBMCs, taken after anti-PD-1 treatment. This receptor was taken from a human donor with basal cell carcinoma. The chain employs TRBV5-4 and TRBJ1-1; D is uncertain. CDR3 bases: TGTGCCAGCAGCTTTGACGGTGGGAGGACTGAAGCTTTCTTT. This gives the protein CASSFDGGRTEAFF. The entire variable domain, with the rest obtained from reference TRBV5-4 and TRBJ1-1, is as follows: ETGVTQSPTHLIKTRGQQVTLRCSSQSGHNTVSWYQQALGQGPQFIFQYYREEENGRGNFPPRFSGLQFPNYSSELNVNALELDDSALYLCASSFDGGRTEAFFGQGTRLTVV.